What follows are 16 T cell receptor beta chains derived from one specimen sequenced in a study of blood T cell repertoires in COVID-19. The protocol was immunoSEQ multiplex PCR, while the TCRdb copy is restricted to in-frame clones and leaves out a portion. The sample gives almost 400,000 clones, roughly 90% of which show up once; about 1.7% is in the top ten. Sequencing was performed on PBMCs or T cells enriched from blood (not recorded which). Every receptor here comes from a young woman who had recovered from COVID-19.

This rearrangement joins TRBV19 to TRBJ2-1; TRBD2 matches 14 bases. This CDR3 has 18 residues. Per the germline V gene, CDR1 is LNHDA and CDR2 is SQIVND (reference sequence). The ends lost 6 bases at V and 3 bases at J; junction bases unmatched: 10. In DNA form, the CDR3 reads TGTGCCAGTAGAACAAAACCGGGACTAGCGGGGGACTACAATGAGCAGTTCTTC. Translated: CASRTKPGLAGDYNEQFF.

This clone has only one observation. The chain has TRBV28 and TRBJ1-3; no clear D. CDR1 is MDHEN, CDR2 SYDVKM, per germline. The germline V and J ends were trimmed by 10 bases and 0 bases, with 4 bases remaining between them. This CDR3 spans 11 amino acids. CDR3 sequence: CATNSGNTIYF. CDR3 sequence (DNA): TGTGCCACCAACTCTGGAAACACCATATATTTT.

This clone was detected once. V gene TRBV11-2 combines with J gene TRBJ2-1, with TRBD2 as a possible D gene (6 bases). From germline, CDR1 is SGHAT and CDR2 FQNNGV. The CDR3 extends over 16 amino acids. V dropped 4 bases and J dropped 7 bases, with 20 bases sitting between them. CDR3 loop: CASSSPRAEGRNEQFF. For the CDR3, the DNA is TGTGCCAGCAGCTCCCCGAGAGCGGAGGGGAGGAATGAGCAGTTCTTC. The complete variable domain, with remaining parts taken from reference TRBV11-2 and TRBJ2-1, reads EAGVAQSPRYKIIEKRQSVAFWCNPISGHATLYWYQQILGQGPKLLIQFQNNGVVDDSQLPKDRFSAERLKGVDSTLKIQPAKLEDSAVYLCASSSPRAEGRNEQFFGPGTRLTVL.

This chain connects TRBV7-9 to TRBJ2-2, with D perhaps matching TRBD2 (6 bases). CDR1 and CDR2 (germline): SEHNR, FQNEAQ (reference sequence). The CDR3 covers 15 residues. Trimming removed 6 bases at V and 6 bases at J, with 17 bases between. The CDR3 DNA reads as TGTGCCAGCAGTTTCCGGGGGACCATCGCCGGGGAGCTGTTTTTT. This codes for CASSFRGTIAGELFF.

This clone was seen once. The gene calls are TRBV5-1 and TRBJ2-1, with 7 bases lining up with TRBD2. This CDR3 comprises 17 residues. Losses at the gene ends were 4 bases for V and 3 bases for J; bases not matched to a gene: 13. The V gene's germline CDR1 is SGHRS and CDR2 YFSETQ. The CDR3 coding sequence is TGCGCCAGCAGCCTGAACGGTCGACTAGCTCACTACAATGAGCAGTTCTTC. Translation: CASSLNGRLAHYNEQFF.

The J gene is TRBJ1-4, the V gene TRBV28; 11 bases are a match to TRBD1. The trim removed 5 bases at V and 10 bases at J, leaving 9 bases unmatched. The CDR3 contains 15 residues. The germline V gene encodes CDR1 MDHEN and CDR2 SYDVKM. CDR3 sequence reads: CASSHPGTGGGKLFF. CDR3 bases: TGTGCCAGCAGTCACCCGGGGACAGGGGGGGGAAAACTGTTTTTT.

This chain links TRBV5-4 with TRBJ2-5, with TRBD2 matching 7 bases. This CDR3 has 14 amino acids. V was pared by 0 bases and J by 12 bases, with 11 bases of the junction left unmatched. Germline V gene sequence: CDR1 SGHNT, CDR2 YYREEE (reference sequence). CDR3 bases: TGTGCCAGCAGCTTGGAGGAGGGACCAGGGACTAAGTACTTC. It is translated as CASSLEEGPGTKYF.

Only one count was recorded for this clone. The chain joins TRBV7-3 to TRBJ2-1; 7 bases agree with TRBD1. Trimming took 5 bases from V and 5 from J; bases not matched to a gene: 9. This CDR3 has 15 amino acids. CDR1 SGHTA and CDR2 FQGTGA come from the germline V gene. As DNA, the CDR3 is TGTGCCAGCAGCCCTACGAGGGACAGAAACAATGAGCAGTTCTTC. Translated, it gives CASSPTRDRNNEQFF.

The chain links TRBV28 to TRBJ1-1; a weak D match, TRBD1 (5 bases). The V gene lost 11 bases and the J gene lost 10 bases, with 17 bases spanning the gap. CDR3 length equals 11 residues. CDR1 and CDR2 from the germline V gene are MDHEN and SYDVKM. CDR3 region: CAGTSRGGAFF. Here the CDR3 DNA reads TGTGCCGGCACGTCTCGGGGGGGAGCTTTCTTT.

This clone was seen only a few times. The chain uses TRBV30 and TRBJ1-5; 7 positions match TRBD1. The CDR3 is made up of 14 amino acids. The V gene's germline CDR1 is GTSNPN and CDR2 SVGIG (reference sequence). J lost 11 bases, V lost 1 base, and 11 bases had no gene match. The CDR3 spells CAWSDGTVDLAQHF. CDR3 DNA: TGTGCCTGGAGTGACGGGACAGTCGATCTGGCCCAGCATTTT.

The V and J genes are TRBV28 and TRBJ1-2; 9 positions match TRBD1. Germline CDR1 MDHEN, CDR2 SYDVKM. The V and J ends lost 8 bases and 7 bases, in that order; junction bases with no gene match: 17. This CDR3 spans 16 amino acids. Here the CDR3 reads CASDTTGTGYWVGYTF. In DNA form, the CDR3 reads TGTGCCAGCGATACAACCGGGACAGGGTATTGGGTTGGCTACACCTTC.

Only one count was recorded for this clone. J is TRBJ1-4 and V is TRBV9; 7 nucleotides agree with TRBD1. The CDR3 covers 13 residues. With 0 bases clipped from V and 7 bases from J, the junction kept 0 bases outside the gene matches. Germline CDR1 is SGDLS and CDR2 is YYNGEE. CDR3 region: CASSVGQGEKLFF. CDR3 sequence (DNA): TGTGCCAGCAGCGTAGGACAGGGTGAAAAACTGTTTTTT. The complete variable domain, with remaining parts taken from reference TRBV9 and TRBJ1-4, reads DSGVTQTPKHLITATGQRVTLRCSPRSGDLSVYWYQQSLDQGLQFLIQYYNGEERAKGNILERFSAQQFPDLHSELNLSSLELGDSALYFCASSVGQGEKLFFGSGTQLSVL.

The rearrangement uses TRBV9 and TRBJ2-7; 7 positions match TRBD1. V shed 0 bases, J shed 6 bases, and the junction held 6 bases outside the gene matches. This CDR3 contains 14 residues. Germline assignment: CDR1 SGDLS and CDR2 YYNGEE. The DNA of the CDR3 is TGTGCCAGCAGCGTAGGTAGGGGGCTAAGCGAGCAGTACTTC. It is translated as CASSVGRGLSEQYF.

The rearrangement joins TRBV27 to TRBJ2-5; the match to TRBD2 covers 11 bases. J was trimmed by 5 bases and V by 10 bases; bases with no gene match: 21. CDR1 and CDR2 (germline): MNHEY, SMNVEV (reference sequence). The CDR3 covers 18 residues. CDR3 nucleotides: TGTGCCACCAGGCCCAGGTGGCTAGCGGGAGGACACGAGGAGACCCAGTACTTC. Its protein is CATRPRWLAGGHEETQYF.

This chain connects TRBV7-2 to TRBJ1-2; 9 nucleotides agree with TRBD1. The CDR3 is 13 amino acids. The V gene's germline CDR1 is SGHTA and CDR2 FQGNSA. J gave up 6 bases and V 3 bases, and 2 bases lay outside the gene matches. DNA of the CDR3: TGTGCCAGCAGCTTGAACAGGGGGCATGGCTACACCTTC. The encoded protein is CASSLNRGHGYTF.

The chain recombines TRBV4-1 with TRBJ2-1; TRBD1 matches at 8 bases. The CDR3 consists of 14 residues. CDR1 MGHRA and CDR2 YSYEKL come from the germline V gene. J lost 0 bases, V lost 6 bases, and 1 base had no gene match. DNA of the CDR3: TGCGCCAGCAGAACAGGGGGCTCCTACAATGAGCAGTTCTTC. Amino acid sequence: CASRTGGSYNEQFF.